This T cell receptor (beta chain) was profiled in a study of T cell changes during pregnancy in multiple sclerosis. The CDR3 spans 16 residues. Trimming removed 5 bases from V and 1 base from J; junction bases left unmatched: 6. The germline CDR1 and CDR2 sequences are SGHTA and FQGNSA. Produced via immunoSEQ multiplex PCR; TCRdb's table is partial and in-frame only. The data show approximately 73,000 clones, around nine tenths seen once. The TCR originated in a female donor with multiple sclerosis, enrolled in a pregnancy study. J is TRBJ2-3 and V is TRBV7-2; 10 bases line up with TRBD2. Specimen: CD4+ T cells from peripheral blood mononuclear cells, collected before pregnancy. The CDR3 DNA is TGTGCCAGCAGCCTTCAAGCGGGGGGGCGCACAGATACGCAGTATTTT. Translating gives CASSLQAGGRTDTQYF. The complete variable domain, with remaining parts taken from reference TRBV7-2 and TRBJ2-3, reads GAGVSQSPSNKVTEKGKDVELRCDPISGHTALYWYRQSLGQGLEFLIYFQGNSAPDKSGLPSDRFSAERTGGSVSTLTIQRTQQEDSAVYLCASSLQAGGRTDTQYFGPGTRLTVL.